One and the same sample provided the 32 T cell receptor beta chains below, sequenced in a study of blood T cell repertoires in COVID-19. Generated by immunoSEQ multiplex PCR, the TCRdb table keeps only in-frame clones and is missing some. The sample has more than 95,000 clones, 65% to 90% seen once. The sequenced sample was peripheral blood. Source of these receptors: a man older than 75 with active or convalescent COVID-19.

The rearrangement links TRBV5-1 to TRBJ1-4; tentatively, D is TRBD1 (6 bases). V was trimmed by 4 bases and J by 5 bases, leaving 12 bases between them. Germline V lookup: CDR1 SGHRS, CDR2 YFSETQ. The CDR3 contains 14 residues. The CDR3 loop is CASSPGQLNEKLFF. The CDR3 DNA sequence: TGCGCCAGCAGCCCCGGACAGTTAAATGAAAAACTGTTTTTT.

Only one count was recorded for this clone. The rearrangement links TRBV5-1 to TRBJ2-5; no definite D call. This CDR3 has 14 amino acids. CDR1 SGHRS and CDR2 YFSETQ come from the germline V gene. V was shortened by 2 bases and J by 1 base, with 9 bases between the two germline ends. This chain's CDR3 is CASSLGGSQETQYF. The CDR3 DNA reads as TGCGCCAGCAGCTTAGGCGGTTCCCAAGAGACCCAGTACTTC.

This rearrangement joins TRBV6-6 to TRBJ2-7; the match to TRBD2 covers 14 bases. Germline V gives CDR1 MNHNY, CDR2 SVGAGI (reference sequence). J lost 8 bases, V lost 4 bases, and 7 bases had no gene match. CDR3 length equals 15 residues. CDR3 protein: CASSSPTSGRAQQYF. The CDR3 coding sequence is TGTGCCAGCAGTTCCCCGACTAGCGGGAGGGCACAGCAGTACTTC.

The chain couples TRBV3-1 (or the pseudogene TRBV3-2) to TRBJ1-1; D perhaps matches TRBD1 (6 bases). The ends were cut back, 0 bases at V and 7 bases at J, with 15 bases in the middle. The germline CDR1 and CDR2 sequences are LGHDT and YNNKEL (reference sequence). This CDR3 contains 15 residues. In DNA form, the CDR3 reads TGTGCCAGCAGCCAAGAGCCGCAGGGGCTCGGTGAAGCTTTCTTT. Amino acids: CASSQEPQGLGEAFF.

This chain joins TRBV19 and TRBJ2-1, with D unclear. Germline CDR1 is LNHDA and CDR2 is SQIVND (reference sequence). V was pared by 3 bases and J by 6 bases, with 12 bases between. This CDR3 is 14 amino acids long. CDR3 nucleotides: TGTGCCAGTAGTATTTGGGCAGAGAGCAATGAGCAGTTCTTC. Protein: CASSIWAESNEQFF.

This sequence joins TRBV11-3 and TRBJ2-5; no clear D. This CDR3 has 13 residues. The ends were cut back, 3 bases at V and 4 bases at J, with 9 bases in the middle. Germline assignment: CDR1 SGHNT and CDR2 YENEEA. Here the CDR3 DNA reads TGTGCCAGCAGCTTGACATTGGGAGAGACCCAGTACTTC. The encoded protein is CASSLTLGETQYF.

The CDR3, as DNA: TGCGCCAGCAGCCAGGCCCCTAGCGGAATCTACGAGCAGTACTTC. This gives the protein CASSQAPSGIYEQYF. The V gene is TRBV4-1, the J gene TRBJ2-7; TRBD2 agrees at 7 bases. The CDR3 is 15 residues long. CDR1 and CDR2 from the germline V gene are MGHRA and YSYEKL. J lost 3 bases, V lost 3 bases, and 8 bases had no gene match.

The table lists this clone with a few counts. The rearrangement uses TRBV18 and TRBJ2-7, with D perhaps TRBD2 (5 bases). The V end lost 3 bases, the J end lost 7 bases, and 16 bases lay between the germline ends. This CDR3 has 14 amino acids. Germline values: CDR1 KGHSH, CDR2 LQKENI. CDR3 protein: CASSPEGFGGEQYF. The CDR3 region has the DNA TGTGCCAGCTCACCCGAAGGTTTCGGAGGAGAGCAGTACTTC. Variable domain in full (rest from reference TRBV18 and TRBJ2-7): NAGVMQNPRHLVRRRGQEARLRCSPMKGHSHVYWYRQLPEEGLKFMVYLQKENIIDESGMPKERFSAEFPKEGPSILRIQQVVRGDSAAYFCASSPEGFGGEQYFGPGTRLTVT.

The sample holds one count of this clone. The V call is TRBV7-9, the J call TRBJ1-1, with TRBD1 identical over 7 bases. Germline CDR1 and CDR2: SEHNR and FQNEAQ (reference sequence). V lost 5 bases, J lost 0 bases, and 6 bases stayed unmatched. The CDR3 consists of 15 residues. The CDR3 nucleotides read TGTGCCAGCAGCCCACAGACAGGGATGAACACTGAAGCTTTCTTT. Protein: CASSPQTGMNTEAFF.

The chain uses TRBV14 and TRBJ1-2; no clear D. The CDR3 has 16 residues. V was shortened by 1 base and J by 4 bases, with 16 bases between the two germline ends. In germline, CDR1 is SGHDN, CDR2 FVKESK. CDR3 residues: CASSQGGPGEGYGYTF. DNA of the CDR3: TGTGCCAGCAGCCAAGGTGGTCCGGGAGAAGGCTATGGCTACACCTTC.

The chain joins TRBV3-1 (or the pseudogene TRBV3-2) to TRBJ2-1; 9 nucleotides align to TRBD2. The J segment lost 2 bases and the V segment lost 0 bases, leaving 2 bases of the junction unmatched. Per germline, CDR1 LGHDT and CDR2 YNNKEL (reference sequence). CDR3 length: 16 residues. The CDR3 DNA sequence: TGTGCCAGCAGCCAAGATGGGACTAGCCCCTACAATGAGCAGTTCTTC. Its translation is CASSQDGTSPYNEQFF.

The chain links TRBV19 to TRBJ2-7, with a tentative D call TRBD1 (8 bases). V dropped 4 bases and J dropped 10 bases, with 20 bases sitting between them. CDR1 and CDR2 (germline): LNHDA, SQIVND (reference sequence). This CDR3 is built from 14 residues. This CDR3 reads CASSTTTGGALQYF. The DNA of the CDR3 is TGTGCCAGTAGTACCACTACAGGGGGGGCTCTCCAGTACTTC.

The gene calls are TRBV7-2 and TRBJ2-1, with D possibly matching TRBD2 (6 bases). This CDR3 has 14 residues. V was pared by 1 base and J by 7 bases, with 11 bases between. Germline loops: CDR1 SGHTA, CDR2 FQGNSA. The CDR3 region is CASSLDARGNEQFF. CDR3 coding DNA: TGTGCCAGCAGCTTAGATGCCCGGGGGAATGAGCAGTTCTTC. Together with reference TRBV7-2 and TRBJ2-1, the CDR3 gives the full variable domain: GAGVSQSPSNKVTEKGKDVELRCDPISGHTALYWYRQSLGQGLEFLIYFQGNSAPDKSGLPSDRFSAERTGGSVSTLTIQRTQQEDSAVYLCASSLDARGNEQFFGPGTRLTVL.

This sequence joins TRBV6-2 or TRBV6-3 and TRBJ2-5, with TRBD2 as a possible D gene (6 bases). V shed 0 bases and J shed 5 bases, with 13 bases lying between them. The CDR3 extends over 15 amino acids. Germline loops: CDR1 MNHEY, CDR2 SVGEGT. CDR3 residues: CASSYSGQRGETQYF. In nucleotides, the CDR3 is TGTGCCAGCAGTTACTCGGGGCAACGGGGGGAGACCCAGTACTTC.

The rearrangement joins TRBV5-5 to TRBJ2-7; D may be TRBD1 (6 bases). Deletions cut 3 bases from V and 7 bases from J, with 20 bases between. The V gene's germline CDR1 is SGHKS and CDR2 YYEKEE (reference sequence). The CDR3 is 15 amino acids. DNA of the CDR3: TGTGCCAGCAGCTCACCTAACGTGGGGGCGTATGAGCAGTACTTC. Its translation: CASSSPNVGAYEQYF.

This rearrangement joins TRBV7-2 to TRBJ1-5; TRBD1 matches at 7 bases. The CDR3 is 14 amino acids. Per the germline V gene, CDR1 is SGHTA and CDR2 is FQGNSA. Trimming took 1 base from V and 5 from J; bases not matched to a gene: 2. The CDR3 DNA follows: TGTGCCAGCAGCTTAGGACAGGGATATCAGCCCCAGCATTTT. Translated: CASSLGQGYQPQHF.

This clone showed up just a few times. This chain connects TRBV27 to TRBJ2-5; maybe TRBD1 (6 bases). The V and J ends lost 6 bases and 0 bases respectively, with 17 bases between them. Looked up from germline, CDR1 is MNHEY and CDR2 is SMNVEV (reference sequence). The CDR3 is 16 residues long. DNA of the CDR3: TGTGCCAGCAGCTCGTTCCGGGACAAGTACCAAGAGACCCAGTACTTC. It encodes CASSSFRDKYQETQYF.

The J gene is TRBJ2-5, the V gene TRBV24-1; D possibly corresponds to TRBD2 (5 bases). Trimming pared 7 bases from V and 0 bases from J, leaving 29 bases between. Germline CDR1 KGHDR, CDR2 SFDVKD. This CDR3 comprises 20 residues. CDR3 region: CATSPGSGRVGVHNQETQYF. The DNA of the CDR3 is TGTGCCACCAGCCCGGGATCCGGGCGAGTAGGAGTCCACAACCAAGAGACCCAGTACTTC.

The rearrangement uses TRBV7-8 and TRBJ1-2, with D possibly matching TRBD1 (5 bases). V dropped 1 base and J dropped 3 bases, with 9 bases sitting between them. Germline V gene sequence: CDR1 SGHVS, CDR2 FQNEAQ. This CDR3 is built from 14 residues. The CDR3 reads CASSLGVGDYGYTF. CDR3 bases: TGTGCCAGCAGCTTAGGAGTAGGGGACTATGGCTACACCTTC.

The chain employs TRBV14 and TRBJ1-2; D remains unclear. The ends were cut back, 1 base at V and 5 bases at J, with 11 bases in the middle. Looked up from germline, CDR1 is SGHDN and CDR2 is FVKESK. The CDR3 has 14 residues. In DNA, the CDR3 is TGTGCCAGCAGCCAAGCTTCGGGAATATATGGCTACACCTTC. This sequence encodes CASSQASGIYGYTF.

The rearrangement uses TRBV19 and TRBJ1-1, with TRBD1 matching over 7 bases. The germline CDR1 and CDR2 sequences are LNHDA and SQIVND (reference sequence). The CDR3 is 15 residues long. V lost 5 bases to trimming and J lost 1 base; unmatched junction nucleotides: 7. CDR3 nucleotide sequence: TGTGCCAGTAGTCCCCGGACAGGATGGAACACTGAAGCTTTCTTT. This gives the protein CASSPRTGWNTEAFF. The full variable domain, its missing parts supplied by reference TRBV19 and TRBJ1-1, is DGGITQSPKYLFRKEGQNVTLSCEQNLNHDAMYWYRQDPGQGLRLIYYSQIVNDFQKGDIAEGYSVSREKKESFPLTVTSAQKNPTAFYLCASSPRTGWNTEAFFGQGTRLTVV.

There are a few counts of this clone. The chain combines TRBV5-5 with TRBJ1-1, with D tentatively TRBD1 (5 bases). The germline V and J ends were trimmed by 4 bases and 5 bases, with 12 bases remaining between them. The CDR3 contains 13 residues. CDR1 is SGHKS, CDR2 YYEKEE, per germline (reference sequence). The CDR3, as DNA: TGTGCCAGCAGCCCAACGGGGGAGACTGAAGCTTTCTTT. This gives the protein CASSPTGETEAFF.

The chain joins TRBV21-1 to TRBJ2-7; TRBD2 was called by the table and not checked on the DNA. TRBV21-1 is annotated as a pseudogene. The CDR3 is made up of 17 amino acids. CDR3 nucleotides: TGTGCCAGCACGACCCCCGGGGCGGGAGAGCTGACGCACGAGCAGTACTTC. Translating gives CASTTPGAGELTHEQYF.

The chain couples TRBV15 to TRBJ1-1; D call uncertain. CDR1 is LNHNV and CDR2 is YYDKDF in the germline V gene (reference sequence). The CDR3 is 13 residues long. Trimming cost V 2 bases and J 0 bases, with 4 bases left between them. The CDR3 nucleotides read TGTGCCACCAGCAGAAGCATGAACACTGAAGCTTTCTTT. The encoded protein is CATSRSMNTEAFF.

The chain uses TRBV5-1 and TRBJ1-1; D might be TRBD1 (6 bases). The V end was cut by 5 bases, the J end by 0 bases, with 14 bases between. Germline assignment: CDR1 SGHRS and CDR2 YFSETQ. This CDR3 has 15 residues. This CDR3 reads CASSQGRTMNTEAFF. The CDR3 DNA reads TGCGCCAGCAGTCAGGGGCGAACAATGAACACTGAAGCTTTCTTT.

The chain employs TRBV5-1 and TRBJ1-6; a weak D match, TRBD1 (6 bases). The V gene lost 4 bases and the J gene lost 7 bases, with 18 bases spanning the gap. CDR1 and CDR2 from the germline V gene are SGHRS and YFSETQ. The CDR3 length is 16 residues. The DNA for the CDR3 is TGCGCCAGCAGCCGGGTTCGACAGGTGGAGAATTCACCCCTCCACTTT. Its translation is CASSRVRQVENSPLHF.

The chain combines TRBV6-1 with TRBJ2-5; 9 nucleotides line up with TRBD2. The CDR3 covers 17 residues. Germline CDR1 is MNHNS and CDR2 is SASEGT. The V segment lost 1 base and the J segment 4 bases; nucleotides outside the gene matches: 10. The DNA of the CDR3 is TGTGCCAGCAGTGAAGTTGGCGGGGGGGCCTTAAGAGAGACCCAGTACTTC. Its translation: CASSEVGGGALRETQYF.

The chain has TRBV24-1 and TRBJ2-7; the D gene is possibly TRBD2 (6 bases). V was shortened by 9 bases and J by 0 bases, with 17 bases between the two germline ends. CDR3 length: 15 residues. Per the germline V gene, CDR1 is KGHDR and CDR2 is SFDVKD. This CDR3 is CATPSEGGISYEQYF. CDR3 in DNA: TGTGCCACCCCCTCCGAGGGCGGGATCTCCTACGAGCAGTACTTC.

The gene calls are TRBV7-3 and TRBJ2-3; 9 bases fit TRBD1. Germline CDR1 reads SGHTA; CDR2 reads FQGTGA. The CDR3 runs 15 residues. V lost 2 bases, J lost 5 bases, and 5 bases stayed unmatched. Written as DNA, the CDR3 is TGTGCCAGCAGCTTATTGGGACAGGGCGTAGATACGCAGTATTTT. Amino acids: CASSLLGQGVDTQYF. Drawing the rest from reference TRBV7-3 and TRBJ2-3, the complete variable domain is GAGVSQTPSNKVTEKGKYVELRCDPISGHTALYWYRQSLGQGPEFLIYFQGTGAADDSGLPNDRFFAVRPEGSVSTLKIQRTERGDSAVYLCASSLLGQGVDTQYFGPGTRLTVL.

This clone was counted a single time. The gene calls are TRBV30 and TRBJ2-7, with D possibly being TRBD2 (5 bases). The CDR3 is 11 residues long. Germline V gives CDR1 GTSNPN, CDR2 SVGIG (reference sequence). V lost 3 bases, J lost 3 bases, and 6 bases lay in between. Here the CDR3 DNA reads TGTGCCTGGAGGGGAGACTACGAGCAGTACTTC. The encoded protein is CAWRGDYEQYF.

The chain recombines TRBV11-2 with TRBJ1-2; D ambiguous. In germline, CDR1 is SGHAT, CDR2 FQNNGV. The CDR3 is 13 amino acids. V was cut by 2 bases and J by 5 bases, with 9 bases left in between. CDR3: CASSLRLAYGYTF. The DNA for the CDR3 is TGTGCCAGCAGCTTAAGACTTGCTTATGGCTACACCTTC.

J is TRBJ1-5 and V is TRBV3-1 (or the pseudogene TRBV3-2); unclear D gene. V shed 8 bases and J shed 0 bases, with 11 bases lying between them. The CDR3 is 14 amino acids. Germline values: CDR1 LGHDT, CDR2 YNNKEL (reference sequence). This CDR3 reads CASAGGLSNQPQHF. The CDR3 region has the DNA TGTGCCAGCGCGGGAGGACTTAGCAATCAGCCCCAGCATTTT.